The 29 T cell receptor beta chains listed next were all sequenced from one sample in a study of blood T cell repertoires in COVID-19. Method: immunoSEQ multiplex PCR; TCRdb's copy keeps in-frame clones and lacks some. The sample lists about 280,000 clones, nearly 90% occurring once. The sequenced material came from PBMCs or T cells enriched from blood (not recorded which). The receptors stem from a woman under 30 with acute COVID-19.

The chain links TRBV10-1 to TRBJ2-7; the D is unclear. The CDR3 sequence is 13 residues long. The V end lost 2 bases, the J end lost 4 bases, and 9 bases lay between the germline ends. Germline values: CDR1 WNHNN, CDR2 SYGVQD (reference sequence). The CDR3 DNA follows: TGCGCCAGCAGTGAGCGGGTAGGATACGAGCAGTACTTC. This gives the protein CASSERVGYEQYF.

This sequence joins TRBV6-6 and TRBJ1-2; 9 nucleotides line up with TRBD1. The CDR3 spans 15 residues. Germline loops: CDR1 MNHNY, CDR2 SVGAGI (reference sequence). V lost 0 bases and J lost 5; bases outside the gene matches: 4. The CDR3 DNA reads as TGTGCCAGCAGTTACTCGGGGACAGGGATATATGGCTACACCTTC. Translation: CASSYSGTGIYGYTF.

V gene TRBV27 combines with J gene TRBJ2-6, with 11 bases identical to TRBD2. The CDR3 runs to 21 residues. Trimming at V came to 0 bases and at J to 0 bases, leaving 10 bases not matched to a gene. Germline V gene data show CDR1 as MNHEY and CDR2 as SMNVEV (reference sequence). CDR3 nucleotides: TGTGCCAGCAGTTTATCCTCACCGGGACTAGCGGTCGTCTCTGGGGCCAACGTCCTGACTTTC. It codes for CASSLSSPGLAVVSGANVLTF.

The V call is TRBV7-8, the J call TRBJ2-1; D is perhaps TRBD2 (5 bases). Germline CDR1 reads SGHVS; CDR2 reads FQNEAQ. V was shortened by 5 bases and J by 0 bases, with 11 bases between the two germline ends. There are 15 residues in the CDR3. In DNA form, the CDR3 reads TGTGCCAGCAGCCAGGACTGGAGCTCCTACAATGAGCAGTTCTTC. Translated: CASSQDWSSYNEQFF.

The gene calls are TRBV5-1 and TRBJ1-1; TRBD1 might be the D (5 bases). The V and J ends lost 2 bases and 0 bases respectively, with 14 bases between them. This CDR3 is built from 16 residues. Germline values: CDR1 SGHRS, CDR2 YFSETQ. CDR3 DNA: TGCGCCAGCAGCTTTGGGGGGAGATACATGAACACTGAAGCTTTCTTT. This gives the protein CASSFGGRYMNTEAFF.

This rearrangement joins TRBV14 to TRBJ1-1, with D possibly being TRBD1 (5 bases). The CDR3 totals 17 residues. Per the germline V gene, CDR1 is SGHDN and CDR2 is FVKESK. Trimming removed 1 base from V and 0 bases from J, with 15 bases in between. CDR3 nucleotide sequence: TGTGCCAGCAGCCAAGTTGCTATCGGGGGGGTGAACACTGAAGCTTTCTTT. Encoded protein: CASSQVAIGGVNTEAFF.

The J gene is TRBJ1-2, the V gene TRBV3-1 (or the pseudogene TRBV3-2), with D maybe TRBD1 (5 bases). CDR1 is LGHDT and CDR2 is YNNKEL in the germline V gene (reference sequence). This CDR3 contains 15 residues. Trimming took 0 bases from V and 4 from J, leaving 12 bases between them. Here the CDR3 reads CASSQDLGRSYGYTF. The CDR3 region has the DNA TGTGCCAGCAGCCAAGACCTGGGGCGCAGCTATGGCTACACCTTC.

This clone was seen only once. This chain links TRBV18 with TRBJ1-2, with TRBD1 identical over 9 bases. Trimming at V came to 2 bases and at J to 3 bases, leaving 4 bases not matched to a gene. Germline CDR1 is KGHSH and CDR2 is LQKENI. This CDR3 has 15 amino acids. DNA of the CDR3: TGTGCCAGCTCACCAACGACAGGGGGAGACTATGGCTACACCTTC. Its translation is CASSPTTGGDYGYTF.

The V gene is TRBV5-1, the J gene TRBJ1-1; no definite D call. Per germline, CDR1 SGHRS and CDR2 YFSETQ. The CDR3 length is 13 residues. Trimming cost V 0 bases and J 7 bases, with 10 bases left between them. CDR3 DNA sequence: TGCGCCAGCAGCTTGGCCGGGGAGTATGAAGCTTTCTTT. It codes for CASSLAGEYEAFF.

The CDR3 bases are TGTGCCTGGAGTCGCGATTTGTATAGCAATCAGCCCCAGCATTTT. Protein sequence: CAWSRDLYSNQPQHF. The chain uses TRBV30 and TRBJ1-5; the D is unclear. Germline assignment: CDR1 GTSNPN and CDR2 SVGIG (reference sequence). The CDR3 contains 15 residues. Deletions cut 2 bases from V and 0 bases from J, with 11 bases between.

The rearrangement joins TRBV19 to TRBJ2-5; a weak D match, TRBD1 (6 bases). This CDR3 region has 15 residues. Trimming stripped 4 bases from V and 5 bases from J, with 17 bases between. Germline loops: CDR1 LNHDA, CDR2 SQIVND (reference sequence). CDR3 nucleotide sequence: TGTGCCAGTAGTACGCTAAGAGGGGGTAGGGAGACCCAGTACTTC. Its translation is CASSTLRGGRETQYF. The entire variable domain, with the rest obtained from reference TRBV19 and TRBJ2-5, is as follows: DGGITQSPKYLFRKEGQNVTLSCEQNLNHDAMYWYRQDPGQGLRLIYYSQIVNDFQKGDIAEGYSVSREKKESFPLTVTSAQKNPTAFYLCASSTLRGGRETQYFGPGTRLLVL.

The CDR3 region has the DNA TGTGCCAGCAGTCATCGAGGGGAGGCCTACAATGAGCAGTTCTTC. Translating it yields CASSHRGEAYNEQFF. The chain carries TRBV27 and TRBJ2-1, with D perhaps TRBD2 (6 bases). The CDR3 sequence is 15 residues long. CDR1 and CDR2 (germline): MNHEY, SMNVEV (reference sequence). Trimming removed 5 bases from V and 2 bases from J, with 13 bases in between.

The V and J genes are TRBV30 and TRBJ1-6; a weak D match, TRBD1 (6 bases). Germline-derived CDR1 and CDR2 are GTSNPN and SVGIG (reference sequence). Trimming removed 3 bases from V and 0 bases from J, with 15 bases in between. CDR3 size: 17 residues. CDR3: CAWRDKTGPSYNSPLHF. CDR3 sequence (DNA): TGTGCCTGGAGGGATAAGACAGGTCCCTCCTATAATTCACCCCTCCACTTT.

The V call is TRBV30, the J call TRBJ2-7; D call uncertain. Germline V gene data show CDR1 as GTSNPN and CDR2 as SVGIG (reference sequence). V was shortened by 5 bases and J by 0 bases, with 8 bases between the two germline ends. The CDR3 is 12 residues long. CDR3 sequence reads: CAWSLLSYEQYF. The DNA of the CDR3 is TGTGCCTGGTCCCTCCTCTCCTACGAGCAGTACTTC.

DNA of the CDR3: TGTGCCAGCAGCGCCCGGCCAGGGGGGGAGACCCAGTACTTC. Translation gives CASSARPGGETQYF. V and J are TRBV7-6 and TRBJ2-5, with a tentative D call TRBD1 (7 bases). Germline V lookup: CDR1 SGHVS, CDR2 FNYEAQ. Trimming took off 5 bases at V and 5 bases at J, with 15 bases between the two ends. The CDR3 sequence is 14 residues long.

The V call is TRBV11-2, the J call TRBJ1-4; 8 positions agree with TRBD1. The CDR3 totals 15 residues. Trimming took 4 bases from V and 7 from J; bases not matched to a gene: 8. Germline V gene lookup returns CDR1 SGHAT and CDR2 FQNNGV. The CDR3: CASSSTDRGVEKLFF. CDR3 bases: TGTGCCAGCAGCTCCACTGACAGGGGCGTTGAAAAACTGTTTTTT.

This chain joins TRBV7-9 and TRBJ1-5; TRBD1 aligns across 7 bases. Losses at the gene ends were 3 bases for V and 1 base for J; bases not matched to a gene: 3. This CDR3 is 15 amino acids long. From germline, CDR1 is SEHNR and CDR2 FQNEAQ (reference sequence). The CDR3 protein is CASSLDRMSNQPQHF. As DNA, the CDR3 is TGTGCCAGCAGCTTGGACAGGATGAGCAATCAGCCCCAGCATTTT.

The chain carries TRBV28 and TRBJ1-1, with a possible D match to TRBD1 (5 bases). The CDR3 is 15 amino acids. Germline V gene sequence: CDR1 MDHEN, CDR2 SYDVKM. V lost 2 bases, J lost 0 bases, and 10 bases lay in between. The CDR3 spells CASSLTQTVNTEAFF. The CDR3 nucleotides are TGTGCCAGCAGTTTAACCCAGACAGTGAACACTGAAGCTTTCTTT. Combining the CDR3 with reference TRBV28 and TRBJ1-1 gives the whole variable domain DVKVTQSSRYLVKRTGEKVFLECVQDMDHENMFWYRQDPGLGLRLIYFSYDVKMKEKGDIPEGYSVSREKKERFSLILESASTNQTSMYLCASSLTQTVNTEAFFGQGTRLTVV.

In nucleotides, the CDR3 is TGTGCCAGTAGTTTAAACCAGGGGTTGGGGGAGACCCAGTACTTC. Protein sequence: CASSLNQGLGETQYF. The chain employs TRBV19 and TRBJ2-5; D is perhaps TRBD1 (6 bases). Trimming removed 5 bases from V and 5 bases from J, with 18 bases in between. Germline CDR1 is LNHDA and CDR2 is SQIVND (reference sequence). The CDR3 has 15 amino acids.

The V call is TRBV5-1, the J call TRBJ2-7; D perhaps matches TRBD2 (6 bases). Germline V CDR1 and CDR2: SGHRS, YFSETQ. The CDR3 length is 14 residues. The V end lost 0 bases, the J end lost 4 bases, and 11 bases lay between the germline ends. Written as DNA, the CDR3 is TGCGCCAGCAGCTTGGTTCCAGGGAGGTACGAGCAGTACTTC. Its translation: CASSLVPGRYEQYF.

The CDR3 DNA sequence: TGTGCCAGCAGTTTACAGGGGGCGCGGGTTCAGCCCCAGCATTTT. Encoded protein: CASSLQGARVQPQHF. The genes are TRBV28 and TRBJ1-5; 8 positions agree with TRBD1. Trimming cost V 2 bases and J 6 bases; bases outside gene matches: 6. The CDR3 has 15 residues. The germline gives CDR1 MDHEN, CDR2 SYDVKM.

This clone is a singleton in its sample. This rearrangement joins TRBV14 to TRBJ2-1; 8 bases fit TRBD2. The germline CDR1 and CDR2 sequences are SGHDN and FVKESK. This CDR3 is 18 amino acids long. V dropped 1 base and J dropped 6; count of bases not matched to a gene: 14. The CDR3 is CASSQVPWTSFLLNEQFF. CDR3 nucleotides: TGTGCCAGCAGCCAAGTACCCTGGACTAGCTTTCTCCTCAATGAGCAGTTCTTC.

The V and J genes are TRBV13 and TRBJ1-4, with 7 positions matching TRBD1. After removal of 0 bases from V and 0 bases from J, the junction contained 4 bases not matched to a gene. The germline CDR1 and CDR2 sequences are PRHDT and FYEKMQ (reference sequence). This CDR3 comprises 17 residues. The CDR3 DNA sequence: TGTGCCAGCAGCTTAGGGGGGACAGCCGCAACTAATGAAAAACTGTTTTTT. The encoded protein is CASSLGGTAATNEKLFF.

The V call is TRBV21-1, the J call TRBJ2-4; TRBD2, the table's D call, was not compared with the DNA. TRBV21-1 counts as a pseudogene. The CDR3 loop spans 18 amino acids. CDR3 sequence (DNA): TGTGCCAGCAGCAAAGTAAGCGCGGGAGGGCCAGCCAAAAACATTCAGTACTTC. Translating it yields CASSKVSAGGPAKNIQYF.

A word on this clone: An end of the junction does not agree with germline; a read error may underlie this. V and J are TRBV7-7 and TRBJ2-2, with 14 bases fitting TRBD2. CDR3 length: 17 residues. CDR1 and CDR2 from the germline V gene are SSHAT and FNYEAQ (reference sequence). CDR3 sequence: CASSSGLAGGNTGELFF. CDR3 in DNA: TGTGCTAGCAGCTCCGGACTAGCGGGAGGGAACACCGGGGAGCTGTTTTTT.

The chain carries TRBV29-1 and TRBJ2-1; D possibly corresponds to TRBD1 (5 bases). The ends were cut back, 7 bases at V and 7 bases at J, with 17 bases in the middle. The CDR3 contains 13 residues. CDR1 and CDR2 (germline): SQVTM, ANQGSEA. The CDR3 DNA reads TGCAGCGCCCAGGGTTTATCGACAAATGAGCAGTTCTTC. This gives the protein CSAQGLSTNEQFF.

This clone was counted a single time. The chain has TRBV5-1 and TRBJ2-7; D is ambiguous. CDR1 is SGHRS and CDR2 is YFSETQ in the germline V gene. The CDR3 contains 15 residues. V was pared by 3 bases and J by 3 bases, with 16 bases between. The CDR3 sequence: CASSSDPLGVYEQYF. In DNA, the CDR3 is TGCGCCAGCAGCTCAGACCCCCTAGGAGTCTACGAGCAGTACTTC.

The chain employs TRBV6-5 and TRBJ2-3, with TRBD2 matching 8 bases. The germline gives CDR1 MNHEY, CDR2 SVGAGI. J was trimmed by 2 bases and V by 4 bases; bases with no gene match: 8. CDR3 length: 16 residues. The DNA for the CDR3 is TGTGCCAGCAGTTCGACTAGCGTGCCGTTCACAGATACGCAGTATTTT. It is translated as CASSSTSVPFTDTQYF.

CDR3 region: CASSSILGTDTQYF. As DNA, the CDR3 is TGTGCCAGCAGCTCCATCCTCGGGACAGATACGCAGTATTTT. The V call is TRBV11-2, the J call TRBJ2-3; D gene unclear. V lost 4 bases and J lost 3, with 11 bases in between. Germline V gene data show CDR1 as SGHAT and CDR2 as FQNNGV. The CDR3 consists of 14 residues.